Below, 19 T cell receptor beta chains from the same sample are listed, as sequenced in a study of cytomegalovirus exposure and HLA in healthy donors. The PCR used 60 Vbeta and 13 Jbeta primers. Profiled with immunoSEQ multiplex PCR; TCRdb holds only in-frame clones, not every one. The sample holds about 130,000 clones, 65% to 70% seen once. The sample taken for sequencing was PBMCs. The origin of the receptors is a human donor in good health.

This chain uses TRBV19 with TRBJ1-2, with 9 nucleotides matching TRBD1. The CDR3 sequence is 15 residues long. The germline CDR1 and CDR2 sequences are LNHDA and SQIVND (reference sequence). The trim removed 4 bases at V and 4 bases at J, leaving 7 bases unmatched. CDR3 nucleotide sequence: TGTGCCAGTAGTAACCACAGGGGGCTTGGCTATGGCTACACCTTC. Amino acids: CASSNHRGLGYGYTF.

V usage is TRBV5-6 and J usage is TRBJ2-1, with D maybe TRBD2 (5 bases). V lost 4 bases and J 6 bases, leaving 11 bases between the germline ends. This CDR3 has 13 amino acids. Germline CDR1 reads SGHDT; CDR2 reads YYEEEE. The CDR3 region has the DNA TGTGCCAGCAGCCCCACTAGAACCAATGAGCAGTTCTTC. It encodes CASSPTRTNEQFF.

The CDR3 nucleotides are TGTGCCAGCAGTGAAAGCGGCGGGAGGTCAGATACGCAGTATTTT. Protein: CASSESGGRSDTQYF. The chain recombines TRBV6-4 with TRBJ2-3; 8 nucleotides line up with TRBD2. V shed 3 bases, J shed 4 bases, and the junction held 6 bases outside the gene matches. The CDR3 extends over 15 amino acids. Germline V lookup: CDR1 MRHNA, CDR2 SNTAGT.

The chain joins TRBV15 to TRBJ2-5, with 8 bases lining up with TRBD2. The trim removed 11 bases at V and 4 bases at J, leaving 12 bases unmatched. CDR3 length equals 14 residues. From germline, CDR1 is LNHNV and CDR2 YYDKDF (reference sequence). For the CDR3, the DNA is TGTGCCGCCGTGAGAAGCGGGAGTAGAGAGACCCAGTACTTC. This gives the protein CAAVRSGSRETQYF.

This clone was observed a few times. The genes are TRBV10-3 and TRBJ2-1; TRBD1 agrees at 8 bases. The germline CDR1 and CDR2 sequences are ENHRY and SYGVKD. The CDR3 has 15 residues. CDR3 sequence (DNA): TGTGCTTCATGGGAAGGGGTCCAGGGGGCGGATGAGCAGTTCTTC. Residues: CASWEGVQGADEQFF.

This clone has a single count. The chain's CDR3 is CASSLVRGDYEQYF. Written as DNA, the CDR3 is TGTGCCAGCAGCTTAGTCCGGGGGGACTACGAGCAGTACTTC. This chain uses TRBV11-2 with TRBJ2-7, with 7 bases matching TRBD2. This CDR3 has 14 residues. CDR1 SGHAT and CDR2 FQNNGV come from the germline V gene. V shed 1 base and J 3 bases; nucleotides not matched to a gene: 3. The full variable domain, rest sourced from reference TRBV11-2 and TRBJ2-7, is EAGVAQSPRYKIIEKRQSVAFWCNPISGHATLYWYQQILGQGPKLLIQFQNNGVVDDSQLPKDRFSAERLKGVDSTLKIQPAKLEDSAVYLCASSLVRGDYEQYFGPGTRLTVT.

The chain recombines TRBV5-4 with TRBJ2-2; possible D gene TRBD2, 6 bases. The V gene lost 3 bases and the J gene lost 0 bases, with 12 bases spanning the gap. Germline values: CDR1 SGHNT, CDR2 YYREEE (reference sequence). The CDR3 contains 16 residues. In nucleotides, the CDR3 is TGTGCCAGCAGCTCGGGACTGGGCACGAACACCGGGGAGCTGTTTTTT. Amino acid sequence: CASSSGLGTNTGELFF.

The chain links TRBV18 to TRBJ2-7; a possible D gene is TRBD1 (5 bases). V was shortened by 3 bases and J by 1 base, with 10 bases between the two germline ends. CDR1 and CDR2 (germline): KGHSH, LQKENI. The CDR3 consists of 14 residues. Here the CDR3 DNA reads TGTGCCAGCTCACCCCCGACAGCATCCTACGAGCAGTACTTC. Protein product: CASSPPTASYEQYF.

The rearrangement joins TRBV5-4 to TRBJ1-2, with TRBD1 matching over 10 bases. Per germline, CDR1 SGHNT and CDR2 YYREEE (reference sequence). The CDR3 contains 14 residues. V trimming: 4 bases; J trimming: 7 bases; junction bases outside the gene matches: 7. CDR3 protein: CASSKGQGEGGYTF. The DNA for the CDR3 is TGTGCCAGCAGCAAAGGACAGGGGGAGGGTGGCTACACCTTC.

The CDR3 region has the DNA TGCGCCAGCAGCTTGGTGGGACTAGCGGCTTACGAGCAGTACTTC. As protein: CASSLVGLAAYEQYF. V is TRBV5-1 and J is TRBJ2-7, with 11 bases aligning to TRBD2. Losses at the gene ends were 0 bases for V and 4 bases for J; bases not matched to a gene: 3. CDR3 size: 15 residues. From germline, CDR1 is SGHRS and CDR2 YFSETQ.

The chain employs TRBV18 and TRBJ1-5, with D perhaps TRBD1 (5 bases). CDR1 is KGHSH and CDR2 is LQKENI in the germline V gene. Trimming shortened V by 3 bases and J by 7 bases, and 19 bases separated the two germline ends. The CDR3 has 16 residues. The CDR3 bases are TGTGCCAGCTCACCGGCTGGGGGAGGTGGTTTACAGCCCCAGCATTTT. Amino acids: CASSPAGGGGLQPQHF.

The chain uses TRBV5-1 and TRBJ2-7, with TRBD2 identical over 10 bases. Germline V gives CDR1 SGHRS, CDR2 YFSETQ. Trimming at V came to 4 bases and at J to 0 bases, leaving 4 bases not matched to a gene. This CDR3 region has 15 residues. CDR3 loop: CASSRTSGYSYEQYF. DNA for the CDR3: TGCGCCAGCAGCCGGACTAGCGGATACTCCTACGAGCAGTACTTC.

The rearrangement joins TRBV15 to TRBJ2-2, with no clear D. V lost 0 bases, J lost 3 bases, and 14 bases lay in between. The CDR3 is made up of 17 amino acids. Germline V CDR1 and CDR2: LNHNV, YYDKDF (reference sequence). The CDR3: CATSRDSISRDTGELFF. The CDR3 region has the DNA TGTGCCACCAGCAGAGATTCGATTAGTCGGGACACCGGGGAGCTGTTTTTT.

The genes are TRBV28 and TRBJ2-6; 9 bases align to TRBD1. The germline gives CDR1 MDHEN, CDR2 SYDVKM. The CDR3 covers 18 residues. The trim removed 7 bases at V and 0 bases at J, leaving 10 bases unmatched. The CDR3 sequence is CASIADRGGGSGANVLTF. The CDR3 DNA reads TGTGCCAGCATCGCGGACAGGGGAGGGGGCTCTGGGGCCAACGTCCTGACTTTC.

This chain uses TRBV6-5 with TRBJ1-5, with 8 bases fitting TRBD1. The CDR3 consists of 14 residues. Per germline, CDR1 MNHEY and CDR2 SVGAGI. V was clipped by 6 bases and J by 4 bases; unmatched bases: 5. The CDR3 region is CASRRTGNNQPQHF. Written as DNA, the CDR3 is TGTGCCAGCAGGCGGACAGGGAATAATCAGCCCCAGCATTTT.

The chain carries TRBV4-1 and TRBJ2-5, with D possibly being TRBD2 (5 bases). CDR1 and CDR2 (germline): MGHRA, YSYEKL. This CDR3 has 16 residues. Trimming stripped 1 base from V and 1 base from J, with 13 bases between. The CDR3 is CASSQAPTSGQETQYF. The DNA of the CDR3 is TGCGCCAGCAGCCAAGCGCCGACAAGCGGCCAAGAGACCCAGTACTTC.

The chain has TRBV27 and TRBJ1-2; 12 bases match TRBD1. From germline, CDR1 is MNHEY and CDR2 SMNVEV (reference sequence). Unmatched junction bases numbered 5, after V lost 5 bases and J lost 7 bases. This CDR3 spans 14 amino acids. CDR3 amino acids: CASSPGTGGFGYTF. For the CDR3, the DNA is TGTGCCAGCAGTCCCGGGACAGGGGGCTTTGGCTACACCTTC.

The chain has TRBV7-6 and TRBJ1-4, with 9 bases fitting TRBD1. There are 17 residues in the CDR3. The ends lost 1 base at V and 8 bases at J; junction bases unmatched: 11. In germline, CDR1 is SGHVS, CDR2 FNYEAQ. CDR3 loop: CASSLGYRDRVREKLFF. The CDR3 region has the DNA TGTGCCAGCAGCTTAGGTTATCGGGACAGGGTGCGGGAAAAACTGTTTTTT.

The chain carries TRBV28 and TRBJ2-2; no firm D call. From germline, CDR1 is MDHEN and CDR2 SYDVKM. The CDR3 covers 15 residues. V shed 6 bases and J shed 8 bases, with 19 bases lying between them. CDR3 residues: CASSPPPPKQGELFF. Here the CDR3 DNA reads TGTGCCAGCAGCCCACCCCCCCCCAAACAAGGGGAGCTGTTTTTT.